This TCR beta chain is drawn from a study of T cells after yellow fever vaccination. Overall study context: The SMART-Seq v4 Ultra Low Input method served to prepare the low-cell-number fractions.

Comment on this clonotype: The target antigen is unknown.

Germline lookup yields CDR1 MNHNY and CDR2 SVGAGI (reference sequence). Trimming cost V 2 bases and J 1 base; bases outside gene matches: 6. The CDR3 has 17 amino acids. A process of 5'RACE template switching, which added a universal primer site and UMIs, was used to make TCR cDNA. TCRdb called the 5' RACE reads again in MiXCR, with one record for every CDR3 protein. The data show approximately 300,000 distinct CDR3 sequences, with roughly 10% seen just once and over 3% held by the top ten. The study's findings and limits: The bulk population could contribute abundant contaminating clonotypes to FACS-sorted repertoires. A small proportion of clonotypes was detected in both the CD4 and CD8 compartments.

Source: CD4+ T cells sorted from PBMCs, taken 45 days after the yellow fever booster vaccination. The rearrangement uses TRBV6-6 and TRBJ2-4; TRBD1 agrees at 9 bases. This TCR came from a man between 18 and 35 years old who received the YFV17D yellow fever vaccine. The CDR3 reads CASSYPTGGQAKNIQYF. For the CDR3, the DNA is TGTGCCAGCAGTTACCCGACAGGGGGGCAGGCCAAAAACATTCAGTACTTC.